A selection of T cell receptor beta chains follows, all from one sample in a study of OX40 agonist ivuxolimab in advanced cancers. Assay used: immunoSEQ multiplex PCR; TCRdb lists only in-frame clones, some missing. The sample shows fewer than 70,000 clones, approximately 81% of them seen only once. The sequences come from CD4+ or CD8+ T cells sorted from blood, collected in a trial of the OX40 agonist ivuxolimab. Source of these receptors: an adult with an advanced solid tumor such as melanoma, head and neck, liver or kidney cancer. CDR3s include the opening cysteine and the closing phenylalanine or tryptophan.

v_call cdr3_aa
TRBV11-3 CASSLGGLSGRPGHEQFF
TRBV18 CASSRRYGEDGYTF
TRBV7-9 CASSLAKGSYEQYF
TRBV2 CASSTGQASGNTIYF
TRBV2 CASILSAGRIYEQYF
TRBV4-3 CASSQDQTQPQHF
TRBV7-3 CASSFPGKETQYF
TRBV6-1 CASSETNTGELFF
TRBV18 CASSPPAVDSGNTIYF
TRBV7-3 CASSPGTSEANEQFF
TRBV4-1 CASSDRDRYQPQHF
TRBV5-1 CASSPGSQETQYF
TRBV5-1 CASSLEAGGFDEQFF
TRBV14 CASSPEDRFDSEAFF
TRBV9 CASSVGSNNEQFF
TRBV11-3 CASSLEYSEETQYF
TRBV5-1 CANPTKRYNEQFF
TRBV27 CASSLRGGSYGYTF
TRBV2 CAGERDSYEQYF
TRBV5-1 CASSPADTSTDTQYF
TRBV28 CASSRATGGADTQYF
TRBV9 CASSPGQGIAYEQYF
TRBV7-3 CANSPGTSGSGEQYF
TRBV6-1 CASSFTGAEAFF
TRBV4-1 CASSPLLAGLRVNEQFF
TRBV19 CASSFRGPLYEQYF
TRBV18 CASSPFREVDEQFF
TRBV27 CASSQGDGTQYF
TRBV30 CAWGQGSVHEQFF
TRBV7-9 CASRGQGDTQYF
TRBV4-3 CASSQGTTDTQYF
TRBV27 CASQKGASQPQHF
TRBV30 CAWNIRGASTDTQYF
TRBV30 CAWSAGSGDYNSPLHF
TRBV25-1 CASSDAYSGANVLTF
TRBV6-5 CASSRDLRGDTQYF
TRBV29-1 CSARKSEGSPLHF
TRBV18 CASSRDRSSYEQYF
TRBV28 CASRDTGGANEKLFF